These 12 T cell receptor beta chains originate from one sample sequenced in a study of blood T cells in healthy people across ages. Combining a sample-barcoded 5' primer with a J-beta primer mix, a second PCR ran for roughly 7 to 11 cycles. TCRdb processed the 5' RACE reads anew with MiXCR; each CDR3 protein has one entry. In the table there are approximately 770,000 distinct CDR3 sequences, 55% to 70% of which are singletons. The sample comprised blood. Every receptor here comes from a man between 25 and 39 years old in good health.

V usage is TRBV6-5 and J usage is TRBJ2-1; the D gene is possibly TRBD2 (6 bases). The CDR3 has 12 residues. Trimming pared 6 bases from V and 8 bases from J, leaving 11 bases between. Per germline, CDR1 MNHEY and CDR2 SVGAGI. CDR3 in amino acids: CASSPRRDEQFF. The DNA for the CDR3 is TGTGCCAGCAGCCCGAGGAGGGATGAGCAGTTCTTC.

The J gene is TRBJ2-4, the V gene TRBV20-1, with 7 bases identical to TRBD2. The J call is doubtful: the DNA matches TRBJ2-7 better. This CDR3 region has 13 residues. Germline V CDR1 and CDR2: DFQATT, SNEGSKA (reference sequence). CDR3 residues: CSAPAGRGYEQYF. Here the CDR3 DNA reads TGCAGTGCCCCAGCGGGACGGGGGTACGAGCAGTACTTC.

The V gene is TRBV29-1, the J gene TRBJ2-5; D unclear. The CDR3 sequence is 14 residues long. V lost 1 base, J lost 0 bases, and 9 bases lay in between. Per the germline V gene, CDR1 is SQVTM and CDR2 is ANQGSEA. CDR3 nucleotides: TGCAGCGTTGAAGGGATTAAGTACCAAGAGACCCAGTACTTC. Encoded protein: CSVEGIKYQETQYF.

The gene calls are TRBV7-2 and TRBJ2-7; tentative D call: TRBD1 (7 bases). Per germline, CDR1 SGHTA and CDR2 FQGNSA. The CDR3 extends over 17 amino acids. The V end lost 3 bases, the J end lost 6 bases, and 24 bases lay between the germline ends. Here the CDR3 DNA reads TGTGCCAGCAGCTTTCAGGGGGGTGGGACACCTCCCCCCGAGCAGTACTTC. Amino acid sequence: CASSFQGGGTPPPEQYF.

The rearrangement joins TRBV19 to TRBJ1-3; D unclear. V was clipped by 7 bases and J by 2 bases, with 18 bases between them. CDR3 length: 16 amino acids. Germline loops: CDR1 LNHDA, CDR2 SQIVND (reference sequence). The CDR3 spells CASIRRVDSPGNTIYF. The CDR3, as DNA: TGTGCCAGTATTCGGCGGGTCGACTCTCCTGGAAACACCATATATTTT.

The chain joins TRBV20-1 to TRBJ2-3; D unclear. The CDR3 contains 14 residues. The germline V gene has CDR1 DFQATT and CDR2 SNEGSKA (reference sequence). V was cut by 3 bases and J by 5 bases, with 15 bases left in between. The CDR3 is CSASEGIQGDTQYF. CDR3 sequence (DNA): TGCAGTGCTAGTGAAGGGATCCAAGGAGATACGCAGTATTTT.

Details on this clonotype: Its ends do not fully match the called genes, so a read error is possible. The V and J genes are TRBV10-3 and TRBJ2-3, with D possibly being TRBD2 (7 bases). CDR3 length equals 15 residues. Germline V CDR1 and CDR2: ENHRY, SYGVKD. The CDR3, as DNA: TGTGCCGTCAGTGACGCGGGGGCCCGCACAGATACGCAGTATTTT. Its protein product is CAVSDAGARTDTQYF.

J is TRBJ2-3 and V is TRBV7-2; 12 nucleotides line up with TRBD2. There are 15 residues in the CDR3. The germline V gene encodes CDR1 SGHTA and CDR2 FQGNSA. Germline trimming cut 5 bases from V and 4 bases from J; bases unmatched to any gene: 4. CDR3: CASSNRLAGADTQYF. CDR3 nucleotide sequence: TGTGCCAGCAGCAACCGACTAGCGGGAGCAGATACGCAGTATTTT.

The V call is TRBV6-4, the J call TRBJ2-1; 9 bases match TRBD2. This CDR3 comprises 13 residues. V shed 6 bases, J shed 9 bases, and the junction held 6 bases outside the gene matches. The germline V gene has CDR1 MRHNA and CDR2 SNTAGT. DNA for the CDR3: TGTGCCAGCAGGGCCTCACTAGCGGGTGAGCAGTTCTTC. Translating it yields CASRASLAGEQFF.

The V call is TRBV15, the J call TRBJ1-5, with a tentative D call TRBD1 (6 bases). Germline CDR1 reads LNHNV; CDR2 reads YYDKDF (reference sequence). Trimming took 1 base from V and 6 from J, leaving 7 bases between them. The CDR3 is 13 amino acids. CDR3 DNA: TGTGCCACCAGCAGAGTCAGGGGTCAGCCCCAGCATTTT. Protein: CATSRVRGQPQHF. Complete variable domain (other parts from reference TRBV15 and TRBJ1-5): DAMVIQNPRYQVTQFGKPVTLSCSQTLNHNVMYWYQQKSSQAPKLLFHYYDKDFNNEADTPDNFQSRRPNTSFCFLDIRSPGLGDTAMYLCATSRVRGQPQHFGDGTRLSIL.

This clonotype was detected only a few times. The chain recombines TRBV20-1 with TRBJ2-6; 7 positions match TRBD1. CDR3 length: 14 residues. Per the germline V gene, CDR1 is DFQATT and CDR2 is SNEGSKA (reference sequence). Trimming removed 6 bases from V and 3 bases from J; junction bases left unmatched: 5. CDR3 bases: TGCAGTGCGAGGGGGCGGTTTGGGGCCAACGTCCTGACTTTC. Amino acids: CSARGRFGANVLTF.

V gene TRBV5-1 combines with J gene TRBJ1-6; TRBD1 might be the D (5 bases). The CDR3 consists of 18 residues. The V end was cut by 7 bases, the J end by 0 bases, with 20 bases between. Germline values: CDR1 SGHRS, CDR2 YFSETQ. The chain's CDR3 is CASSAGVQTSSYNSPLHF. CDR3 coding DNA: TGCGCCAGCTCGGCGGGGGTTCAAACAAGCTCCTATAATTCACCCCTCCACTTT.